This entry concerns a single T cell receptor beta chain. The antigen it binds to is not known. The record has no base qualities; no much larger clone is one base away. CDR1 and CDR2 were assigned from the germline V gene as SGDLS and YYNGEE. At the junction V is shortened by 3 bases and J by 0 bases, with 6 bases in between. The CDR3 numbers 14 residues from cysteine through phenylalanine. Only the CDR3 portion is preserved as DNA: 42 bases, with reading frame beginning at the first base. These data come from a study of T cell repertoires in cytomegalovirus infection (dated 2019 in TCRdb). Turning to the overall study: Peptide stimulations targeted recently identified HLA-C-restricted CMV epitopes, whose presentation resists viral immunomodulation, together with well-studied HLA-B-restricted epitopes. Donor HLA type was relevant to the analysis, because carriage of CMV infection together with the matching HLA type was indicated by public TCR beta signatures. General findings and caveats noted by the study authors: The ex vivo response was dominated by HLA-C-restricted CMV-specific TCR beta clonotypes, which also provided the single most frequent clonotype in two of eight donors. In both this cohort and an independent approximately 370-donor cohort, the cumulative frequency of public TCR beta family members distinguished carriers of CMV infection plus the relevant HLA type.

TCRdb names Illumina HiSeq 1500 as the instrument used. TCRdb reprocessing: public reads trimmed at Q25 with fastp, clones called with MiXCR, in-frame beta chains kept. Rows are unified per CDR3 protein, each entry keeping the most common DNA and genes. The sample table lists some 920,000 distinct CDR3 sequences, around 32% of them with a count of one. The ten largest clones add up to around 15% of the sample. This specimen's treatment or condition label, per the study, means: in vitro stimulation with specific CMV peptide epitopes to enrich CMV-specific T cells. The receptor's source is a human donor in good health (CMV status not recorded). Some clones in this sample may be carry-over from other donors' samples. The chain is assembled from TRBV9 and TRBJ1-4, with the identity of the D gene unclear. The material was cultured CD8+ T cells from PBMCs, obtained from culture after CMV antigen stimulation. CDR3 loop: CASSGGSTNEKLFF. The nucleotides are TGTGCCAGCAGCGGTGGTTCAACTAATGAAAAACTGTTTTTT.